The 9 T cell receptor beta chains below come from one sample, sequenced in a study of blood T cell repertoires in COVID-19. The repertoire was sequenced with immunoSEQ multiplex PCR; TCRdb's copy has only in-frame clones and lacks some. The table includes tens of thousands of clones, 79% detected once. Sequenced sample: peripheral blood. Source of these receptors: a human donor in a cohort sampled during active COVID-19.

The chain couples TRBV5-1 to TRBJ2-3; 11 positions agree with TRBD1. The CDR3 is 16 residues long. The germline gives CDR1 SGHRS, CDR2 YFSETQ. The ends lost 0 bases at V and 5 bases at J; junction bases unmatched: 5. CDR3 amino acids: CASSLAGQGARDTQYF. The CDR3 DNA sequence: TGCGCCAGCAGCTTGGCAGGACAGGGGGCTAGAGATACGCAGTATTTT.

The rearrangement links TRBV19 to TRBJ2-7, with D unclear. The CDR3 runs to 12 residues. V was trimmed by 6 bases and J by 3 bases, leaving 9 bases between them. In germline, CDR1 is LNHDA, CDR2 SQIVND (reference sequence). The CDR3 DNA is TGTGCCAGTAGCCCCGGTTACTACGAGCAGTACTTC. Encoded protein: CASSPGYYEQYF.

V usage is TRBV11-2 and J usage is TRBJ2-7; 9 nucleotides match TRBD1. In germline, CDR1 is SGHAT, CDR2 FQNNGV. CDR3 size: 17 residues. The junction had 10 bases not matched to a gene; V was cut back by 4 bases and J by 0 bases. The CDR3 DNA follows: TGTGCCAGCAGCTCCACCGGGACAGGGCATTCCTCCTACGAGCAGTACTTC. This codes for CASSSTGTGHSSYEQYF. The full variable domain, rest sourced from reference TRBV11-2 and TRBJ2-7, is EAGVAQSPRYKIIEKRQSVAFWCNPISGHATLYWYQQILGQGPKLLIQFQNNGVVDDSQLPKDRFSAERLKGVDSTLKIQPAKLEDSAVYLCASSSTGTGHSSYEQYFGPGTRLTVT.

This clone was observed a single time. This chain joins TRBV5-4 and TRBJ2-6; 12 positions match TRBD1. The CDR3 has 18 residues. The trim removed 4 bases at V and 3 bases at J, leaving 8 bases unmatched. The germline V gene has CDR1 SGHNT and CDR2 YYREEE (reference sequence). The CDR3 DNA sequence: TGTGCCAGCAGCACAGGGACAGGGGGCGGGTTTGGGGCCAACGTCCTGACTTTC. It yields the protein CASSTGTGGGFGANVLTF.

The chain recombines TRBV5-8 with TRBJ1-1; 9 bases map to TRBD1. The CDR3 runs to 14 residues. The ends lost 4 bases at V and 4 bases at J; junction bases unmatched: 5. The germline gives CDR1 SGHTS, CDR2 YDEGEE. CDR3 residues: CASSAYRGPTEAFF. DNA for the CDR3: TGTGCCAGCAGCGCTTACAGGGGGCCCACTGAAGCTTTCTTT.

This chain connects TRBV28 to TRBJ2-5; 8 bases match TRBD1. Germline CDR1 is MDHEN and CDR2 is SYDVKM. CDR3 length: 15 residues. J lost 5 bases, V lost 4 bases, and 9 bases had no gene match. CDR3 nucleotide sequence: TGTGCCAGCAGTTCATCTCGGACAGGGCGGGAGACCCAGTACTTC. It is translated as CASSSSRTGRETQYF.

The gene calls are TRBV18 and TRBJ1-6; D is undetermined. Germline CDR1 reads KGHSH; CDR2 reads LQKENI. V was cut by 3 bases and J by 0 bases, with 6 bases left in between. The CDR3 totals 15 residues. The CDR3 loop is CASSPESSYNSPLHF. The DNA of the CDR3 is TGTGCCAGCTCACCGGAGAGCTCCTATAATTCACCCCTCCACTTT.

Only one count was recorded for this clone. J is TRBJ2-2 and V is TRBV6-1, with TRBD2 as a possible D gene (5 bases). With 4 bases removed from V and 5 bases from J, the gap between germline ends came to 17 bases. CDR1 and CDR2 from the germline V gene are MNHNS and SASEGT. This CDR3 is 16 amino acids long. This chain's CDR3 is CASSVSRVPGTGELFF. The CDR3 nucleotides read TGTGCCAGCAGTGTCAGCCGGGTCCCGGGAACCGGGGAGCTGTTTTTT.

The chain has TRBV12-3 or TRBV12-4 and TRBJ1-2; D might be TRBD1 (6 bases). Trimming removed 6 bases at V and 5 bases at J, with 13 bases between. The CDR3 is made up of 13 amino acids. CDR3 protein: CASSPRTDYGYTF. DNA of the CDR3: TGTGCCAGCAGCCCCCGGACAGATTATGGCTACACCTTC.